Here is one T cell receptor (beta chain) with its context. No antigen is known for it. These data originate in a study of Ad26.COV2.S vaccination and SARS-CoV-2 variants. Study findings and constraints: Analytic work on TCR breadth and depth might have understated the full extent of total T cell responses.

The CDR3 runs 19 residues. CDR1 and CDR2 (germline): LGHDT, YNNKEL (reference sequence). J lost 0 bases, V lost 3 bases, and 12 bases had no gene match. Treatment described: about 20 received Ad26.COV2.S at low or high dose, single or two shots; about 5 received placebo; per-sample allocation not given. Sampling happened 63 days after the first vaccine or placebo injection. Boston supplied an adult donor aged 18-55 years. The protocol was immunoSEQ multiplex PCR, while the TCRdb copy is restricted to in-frame clones and leaves out a portion. The sample holds some 350,000 clones, 75% to 90% seen once. The specimen comprised peripheral blood, sampled in a trial of Ad26.COV2.S vaccine versus placebo. The clonotype was recovered from a person aged 18 to 65 who received the Ad26.COV2.S COVID-19 vaccine or a placebo. V is TRBV3-1 (or the pseudogene TRBV3-2) and J is TRBJ1-1, with 11 bases lining up with TRBD1. CDR3 coding DNA: TGTGCCAGCAGCCAGGACAGGGGGCGTGTGGGGACAATGAACACTGAAGCTTTCTTT. Protein sequence: CASSQDRGRVGTMNTEAFF.